Following are 25 T cell receptor beta chains from one sample sequenced in a study of cytomegalovirus exposure and HLA in healthy donors. Vbeta (60) and Jbeta (13) primers were used in the PCR. TCRdb's table, derived via immunoSEQ multiplex PCR, lists solely in-frame clones and lacks some. This table has some 130,000 clones, more than 70% appearing once. Source material: PBMCs. The receptors shown here come from a woman aged 55-70 years in good health and CMV-seronegative.

A few counts support this clone. This chain joins TRBV9 and TRBJ1-2, with a possible D match to TRBD1 (6 bases). V lost 3 bases, J lost 4 bases, and 13 bases lay in between. The CDR3 spans 14 residues. Germline assignment: CDR1 SGDLS and CDR2 YYNGEE. The CDR3 loop reads CASSAGQPSYGYTF. In nucleotides, the CDR3 is TGTGCCAGCAGCGCCGGACAGCCGAGCTATGGCTACACCTTC.

This sequence joins TRBV5-1 and TRBJ2-7, with D maybe TRBD2 (6 bases). Looked up from germline, CDR1 is SGHRS and CDR2 is YFSETQ. Deletions cut 3 bases from V and 4 bases from J, with 14 bases between. The CDR3 is 14 residues long. The CDR3 sequence is CASSYGGVGYEQYF. CDR3 DNA: TGCGCCAGCAGCTATGGAGGGGTAGGATACGAGCAGTACTTC. The entire variable domain, with the rest obtained from reference TRBV5-1 and TRBJ2-7, is as follows: KAGVTQTPRYLIKTRGQQVTLSCSPISGHRSVSWYQQTPGQGLQFLFEYFSETQRNKGNFPGRFSGRQFSNSRSEMNVSTLELGDSALYLCASSYGGVGYEQYFGPGTRLTVT.

The chain has TRBV19 and TRBJ2-6; a weak D match, TRBD2 (5 bases). Trimming took off 5 bases at V and 0 bases at J, with 8 bases between the two ends. Looked up from germline, CDR1 is LNHDA and CDR2 is SQIVND (reference sequence). This CDR3 region has 15 residues. This CDR3 reads CASSVAGSGANVLTF. As DNA, the CDR3 is TGTGCCAGTAGTGTCGCGGGCTCTGGGGCCAACGTCCTGACTTTC.

The chain is built from TRBV14 and TRBJ2-5; D might be TRBD2 (5 bases). The V end was cut by 0 bases, the J end by 5 bases, with 16 bases between. This CDR3 is 16 amino acids long. CDR1 SGHDN and CDR2 FVKESK come from the germline V gene. CDR3 coding DNA: TGTGCCAGCAGCCAAGATCAGTGGCGGGTCCTCGAGACCCAGTACTTC. The encoded protein is CASSQDQWRVLETQYF.

This clone was found a few times. The CDR3 region has the DNA TGTGCCAGCCGCCCCCGGGACAGAAGGCCCACAGCCCAGCATTTT. This gives the protein CASRPRDRRPTAQHF. The rearrangement links TRBV28 to TRBJ1-5; 7 bases agree with TRBD1. The CDR3 is made up of 15 amino acids. Looked up from germline, CDR1 is MDHEN and CDR2 is SYDVKM. J lost 11 bases, V lost 8 bases, and 18 bases had no gene match.

The CDR3 is CATSRDRARSGYGYTF. The CDR3 coding sequence is TGTGCCACCAGCAGAGATCGGGCGAGGAGCGGCTATGGCTACACCTTC. J is TRBJ1-2 and V is TRBV15; D is uncertain. Germline loops: CDR1 LNHNV, CDR2 YYDKDF (reference sequence). The CDR3 spans 16 residues. V shed 0 bases and J shed 4 bases, with 15 bases lying between them.

This CDR3 reads CASSQGPPSSYNSPLHF. The CDR3 DNA follows: TGCGCCAGCAGCCAAGGCCCCCCGAGCTCCTATAATTCACCCCTCCACTTT. J is TRBJ1-6 and V is TRBV4-1; D not certain. Germline CDR1 and CDR2: MGHRA and YSYEKL. V lost 1 base, J lost 0 bases, and 10 bases lay in between. The CDR3 extends over 17 amino acids.

The CDR3: CATSLPGPTGGEQYF. CDR3 sequence (DNA): TGTGCCACCAGCCTTCCGGGCCCGACGGGGGGAGAGCAGTACTTC. J is TRBJ2-5 and V is TRBV15; 7 nucleotides match TRBD2. This CDR3 is 15 amino acids long. The J segment lost 11 bases and the V segment lost 5 bases, leaving 17 bases of the junction unmatched. CDR1 LNHNV and CDR2 YYDKDF come from the germline V gene (reference sequence).

The chain couples TRBV28 to TRBJ2-1; D perhaps matches TRBD2 (7 bases). The V gene lost 2 bases and the J gene lost 8 bases, with 16 bases spanning the gap. The CDR3 length is 15 residues. Germline-derived CDR1 and CDR2 are MDHEN and SYDVKM. The CDR3 region is CASSLGGGGGDEQFF. The CDR3 DNA sequence: TGTGCCAGCAGTTTAGGGGGAGGAGGGGGGGATGAGCAGTTCTTC.

This rearrangement joins TRBV19 to TRBJ1-4; D is unresolved. Germline V gene data show CDR1 as LNHDA and CDR2 as SQIVND (reference sequence). V was pared by 6 bases and J by 5 bases, with 4 bases between. The CDR3 covers 11 residues. This CDR3 is CASSLNEKLFF. The CDR3, as DNA: TGTGCCAGTAGCCTCAATGAAAAACTGTTTTTT. Variable domain in full (rest from reference TRBV19 and TRBJ1-4): DGGITQSPKYLFRKEGQNVTLSCEQNLNHDAMYWYRQDPGQGLRLIYYSQIVNDFQKGDIAEGYSVSREKKESFPLTVTSAQKNPTAFYLCASSLNEKLFFGSGTQLSVL.

A single count supports this clone. The V gene is TRBV15, the J gene TRBJ2-7; TRBD2 aligns across 9 bases. The V gene's germline CDR1 is LNHNV and CDR2 YYDKDF (reference sequence). Trimming took 4 bases from V and 2 from J; bases not matched to a gene: 9. The CDR3 covers 16 residues. The CDR3 coding sequence is TGTGCCACCAGCATCATAGCGGGGGAGGGAACCTACGAGCAGTACTTC. It is translated as CATSIIAGEGTYEQYF.

This rearrangement joins TRBV6-6 to TRBJ2-1; D remains unclear. The CDR3 extends over 12 amino acids. CDR1 and CDR2 (germline): MNHNY, SVGAGI (reference sequence). The V end was cut by 5 bases, the J end by 3 bases, with 5 bases between. The chain's CDR3 is CASSPFYNEQFF. The CDR3 DNA is TGTGCCAGCAGTCCCTTCTACAATGAGCAGTTCTTC.

The chain carries TRBV12-5 and TRBJ2-1, with TRBD2 identical over 7 bases. The ends lost 0 bases at V and 8 bases at J; junction bases unmatched: 10. The CDR3 consists of 16 residues. The germline gives CDR1 LGHNT, CDR2 FRNRAP. The CDR3 region is CASGLVVRGSSYEQFF. The DNA for the CDR3 is TGTGCTAGTGGTTTGGTCGTGCGCGGGAGTAGCTATGAGCAGTTCTTC.

This clone came up once. The rearrangement links TRBV30 to TRBJ1-1; 7 bases fit TRBD1. CDR1 and CDR2 (germline): GTSNPN, SVGIG (reference sequence). With V trimmed by 4 bases and J by 4 bases, 12 bases remained unmatched. CDR3 length: 15 residues. The CDR3 spells CAWISGGTLGTEAFF. As DNA, the CDR3 is TGTGCCTGGATTTCAGGGGGGACCTTAGGCACTGAAGCTTTCTTT.

The V and J genes are TRBV7-8 and TRBJ2-7, with D perhaps TRBD1 (6 bases). Per the germline V gene, CDR1 is SGHVS and CDR2 is FQNEAQ. The CDR3 runs 15 residues. V was pared by 5 bases and J by 0 bases, with 14 bases between. The CDR3 DNA is TGTGCCAGCAGCCGCGAAGGGGGTAGCTCCTACGAGCAGTACTTC. This encodes CASSREGGSSYEQYF.

This chain connects TRBV7-9 to TRBJ2-2, with D perhaps TRBD2 (6 bases). Germline CDR1 is SEHNR and CDR2 is FQNEAQ (reference sequence). This CDR3 is 14 amino acids long. V lost 0 bases, J lost 6 bases, and 8 bases lay in between. CDR3 sequence (DNA): TGTGCCAGCAGCTTAGCGCGCGGGGCCGGGGAGCTGTTTTTT. Its protein product is CASSLARGAGELFF.

The chain joins TRBV27 to TRBJ1-6; 7 nucleotides line up with TRBD1. In germline, CDR1 is MNHEY, CDR2 SMNVEV (reference sequence). This CDR3 has 14 residues. Trimming took 6 bases from V and 9 from J; bases not matched to a gene: 8. The CDR3 loop is CASSLRGRASPLHF. The CDR3 coding sequence is TGTGCCAGCAGCCTAAGGGGGCGGGCTTCACCCCTCCACTTT.

This clone was detected only once. The chain couples TRBV6-6 to TRBJ1-5, with D unclear. Per the germline V gene, CDR1 is MNHNY and CDR2 is SVGAGI (reference sequence). This CDR3 contains 13 residues. The germline V and J ends were trimmed by 0 bases and 4 bases, with 4 bases remaining between them. CDR3 protein: CASSYSENQPQHF. CDR3 bases: TGTGCCAGCAGTTACTCGGAGAATCAGCCCCAGCATTTT.

The CDR3 DNA sequence: TGTGCCAGCAGTGAAGTTCGGAGGACTGAAGCTTTCTTT. This encodes CASSEVRRTEAFF. The V call is TRBV6-1, the J call TRBJ1-1; D remains ambiguous. Trimming stripped 1 base from V and 5 bases from J, with 8 bases between. CDR1 and CDR2 (germline): MNHNS, SASEGT. The CDR3 is 13 amino acids.

This clone has a single count. The junction and the germline gene differ at one end; a read error may be behind it. The chain carries TRBV7-9 and TRBJ2-2; 10 nucleotides align to TRBD2. This CDR3 is 17 amino acids long. Per the germline V gene, CDR1 is SEHNR and CDR2 is FQNEAQ (reference sequence). In nucleotides, the CDR3 is TGTTCCAGCAGCTTAACCCAACTAGCGGGAAGGGACGGGGAGCTGTTTTTT. It translates to CSSSLTQLAGRDGELFF. The entire variable domain, with the rest obtained from reference TRBV7-9 and TRBJ2-2, is as follows: DTGVSQNPRHKITKRGQNVTFRCDPISEHNRLYWYRQTLGQGPEFLTYFQNEAQLEKSRLLSDRFSAERPKGSFSTLEIQRTEQGDSAMYLCSSSLTQLAGRDGELFFGEGSRLTVL.

The J gene is TRBJ2-7, the V gene TRBV5-1; TRBD1 agrees at 8 bases. In germline, CDR1 is SGHRS, CDR2 YFSETQ. V was clipped by 1 base and J by 1 base; unmatched bases: 4. The CDR3 runs 15 residues. Here the CDR3 reads CASSLLQGVSYEQYF. CDR3 DNA: TGCGCCAGCAGCTTGCTACAGGGGGTTTCCTACGAGCAGTACTTC.

The chain combines TRBV27 with TRBJ2-3, with TRBD2 matching over 7 bases. Germline CDR1 MNHEY, CDR2 SMNVEV (reference sequence). There are 15 residues in the CDR3. V was clipped by 4 bases and J by 0 bases; unmatched bases: 4. For the CDR3, the DNA is TGTGCCAGCAGTTCACTAGCGCTTAGCACAGATACGCAGTATTTT. Translating gives CASSSLALSTDTQYF.

In its sample, this clone was seen a few times. The chain uses TRBV27 and TRBJ2-1; TRBD2 aligns across 8 bases. Losses at the gene ends were 5 bases for V and 2 bases for J; bases not matched to a gene: 5. The CDR3 length is 15 residues. Germline CDR1 MNHEY, CDR2 SMNVEV (reference sequence). CDR3 nucleotides: TGTGCCAGCAGTCAGCGGGGGCCCGCCTACAATGAGCAGTTCTTC. This encodes CASSQRGPAYNEQFF.

The rearrangement joins TRBV5-1 to TRBJ1-1; the D gene is possibly TRBD1 (5 bases). The germline V gene has CDR1 SGHRS and CDR2 YFSETQ. The CDR3 consists of 16 residues. With 3 bases removed from V and 4 bases from J, the gap between germline ends came to 19 bases. This CDR3 is CASSYNVGGGGTEAFF. CDR3 in DNA: TGCGCCAGCAGCTATAACGTGGGGGGGGGAGGCACTGAAGCTTTCTTT.

CDR3 protein: CASSYSGGLYNEQFF. CDR3 in DNA: TGTGCCAGCAGTTACTCGGGAGGGTTGTACAATGAGCAGTTCTTC. The chain uses TRBV6-5 and TRBJ2-1; the match to TRBD2 covers 7 bases. The CDR3 has 15 residues. The V gene's germline CDR1 is MNHEY and CDR2 SVGAGI. Losses at the gene ends were 0 bases for V and 4 bases for J; bases not matched to a gene: 3.